Shown below are 17 T cell receptor beta chains from a single sample sequenced in a study of CD8 T cells in ankylosing spondylitis. A single record per CDR3 protein comes from TCRdb applying MiXCR to the 5' RACE reads. The top ten hold 0.51% of the sample, which has about 800,000 distinct CDR3 sequences, approximately 12% seen once. Their antigens are not known. Study-level results: Blood from ankylosing spondylitis patients appeared to carry a characteristic roughly 8-variant TCR beta motif.

The sample comprised blood, either unsorted or a sorted T cell fraction (not recorded which). These receptors originate from a male donor with ankylosing spondylitis.

The rearrangement uses TRBV9 and TRBJ2-2; 9 nucleotides align to TRBD1. This CDR3 region has 15 residues. J was trimmed by 7 bases and V by 3 bases; bases with no gene match: 7. CDR1 and CDR2 (germline): SGDLS, YYNGEE. The CDR3 DNA sequence: TGTGCCAGCAGCGCTCAACAGGGGGCGATCGGGGAGCTGTTTTTT. Encoded protein: CASSAQQGAIGELFF. Based on the CDR3 plus reference TRBV9 and TRBJ2-2, the full variable domain is DSGVTQTPKHLITATGQRVTLRCSPRSGDLSVYWYQQSLDQGLQFLIQYYNGEERAKGNILERFSAQQFPDLHSELNLSSLELGDSALYFCASSAQQGAIGELFFGEGSRLTVL.

This clonotype was observed a few times. The rearrangement links TRBV18 to TRBJ1-1; TRBD1 is a possible D gene (6 bases). The CDR3 is made up of 14 amino acids. Germline CDR1 KGHSH, CDR2 LQKENI. V was cut by 4 bases and J by 3 bases, with 12 bases left in between. CDR3 coding DNA: TGTGCCAGCTCACGGATGGACAGCTACACTGAAGCTTTCTTT. The encoded protein is CASSRMDSYTEAFF. The variable domain in full, with the rest retrieved from reference TRBV18 and TRBJ1-1, is NAGVMQNPRHLVRRRGQEARLRCSPMKGHSHVYWYRQLPEEGLKFMVYLQKENIIDESGMPKERFSAEFPKEGPSILRIQQVVRGDSAAYFCASSRMDSYTEAFFGQGTRLTVV.

The chain couples TRBV20-1 to TRBJ2-5; TRBD2 matches at 7 bases. Germline V gene sequence: CDR1 DFQATT, CDR2 SNEGSKA (reference sequence). The V gene end was trimmed by 6 bases and the J gene end by 4 bases; junction bases not matched to a gene: 11. CDR3 length: 14 residues. DNA for the CDR3: TGCAGTGCCAGGACTAGGGGCTATCGAGAGACCCAGTACTTC. It specifies CSARTRGYRETQYF.

Only a few counts were recorded for this clonotype. The rearrangement links TRBV28 to TRBJ2-7; D remains ambiguous. The V end was cut by 6 bases, the J end by 3 bases, with 9 bases between. This CDR3 is built from 12 residues. Germline V lookup: CDR1 MDHEN, CDR2 SYDVKM. CDR3 region: CASSYSDYEQYF. The CDR3, as DNA: TGTGCCAGCAGCTACAGTGACTACGAGCAGTACTTC.

The chain employs TRBV6-5 and TRBJ1-4; 7 bases agree with TRBD1. The germline gives CDR1 MNHEY, CDR2 SVGAGI. This CDR3 has 14 residues. With V trimmed by 1 base and J by 7 bases, 3 bases remained unmatched. CDR3 sequence (DNA): TGTGCCAGCAGTTACTGGGCAGGGGGTGAAAAACTGTTTTTT. Its translation: CASSYWAGGEKLFF.

This clonotype was recorded many times. The chain combines TRBV7-2 with TRBJ2-1, with 7 bases matching TRBD2. Germline-derived CDR1 and CDR2 are SGHTA and FQGNSA. This CDR3 is built from 15 residues. After removal of 0 bases from V and 2 bases from J, the junction contained 1 base not matched to a gene. CDR3 DNA: TGTGCCAGCAGCTTAGCGGGAGGGACCTACAATGAGCAGTTCTTC. It specifies CASSLAGGTYNEQFF. Together with reference TRBV7-2 and TRBJ2-1, the CDR3 gives the full variable domain: GAGVSQSPSNKVTEKGKDVELRCDPISGHTALYWYRQSLGQGLEFLIYFQGNSAPDKSGLPSDRFSAERTGGSVSTLTIQRTQQEDSAVYLCASSLAGGTYNEQFFGPGTRLTVL.

The genes are TRBV7-2 and TRBJ2-7; perhaps TRBD1 as D (6 bases). Trimming cost V 5 bases and J 0 bases, with 11 bases left between them. This CDR3 is 14 amino acids long. Germline assignment: CDR1 SGHTA and CDR2 FQGNSA. The CDR3 sequence: CASSPYRVSYEQYF. The CDR3 region has the DNA TGTGCCAGCAGCCCATACAGGGTCTCCTACGAGCAGTACTTC.

V is TRBV5-1 and J is TRBJ2-2, with D tentatively TRBD1 (6 bases). Trimming took 4 bases from V and 6 from J, leaving 16 bases between them. Per germline, CDR1 SGHRS and CDR2 YFSETQ. CDR3 length: 15 amino acids. The CDR3 reads CASSQQGQVAGELFF. Written as DNA, the CDR3 is TGCGCCAGCAGCCAACAGGGTCAGGTCGCCGGGGAGCTGTTTTTT.

This clonotype was detected many times. The CDR3: CASSLISGGTNEQFF. DNA for the CDR3: TGTGCCAGCAGCTTAATTAGCGGGGGGACTAATGAGCAGTTCTTC. This sequence joins TRBV7-3 and TRBJ2-1, with 10 bases that match TRBD2. Germline CDR1 is SGHTA and CDR2 is FQGTGA. CDR3 length: 15 residues. V lost 1 base to trimming and J lost 7 bases; unmatched junction nucleotides: 4. Filled out from reference TRBV7-3 and TRBJ2-1, the complete variable domain reads GAGVSQTPSNKVTEKGKYVELRCDPISGHTALYWYRQSLGQGPEFLIYFQGTGAADDSGLPNDRFFAVRPEGSVSTLKIQRTERGDSAVYLCASSLISGGTNEQFFGPGTRLTVL.

In this sample, this clonotype turned up a few times. A junction end diverges from the germline sequence, so it may reflect a read error. The chain recombines TRBV7-7 with TRBJ1-5, with a weak D call TRBD1 (6 bases). The CDR3 contains 16 residues. From germline, CDR1 is SSHAT and CDR2 FNYEAQ (reference sequence). CDR3 region: CASSLAPGHSNQPQHF. The CDR3 DNA is TGTGCTAGCAGCTTAGCCCCGGGACATAGCAATCAGCCCCAGCATTTT.

This clonotype came up many times. The chain couples TRBV12-3 or TRBV12-4 to TRBJ2-3, with 7 bases fitting TRBD2. The CDR3 loop spans 15 amino acids. Trimming removed 3 bases from V and 1 base from J; junction bases left unmatched: 4. CDR3 DNA sequence: TGTGCCAGCAGTTTGGGAGGGTGGGGCACAGATACGCAGTATTTT. It codes for CASSLGGWGTDTQYF.

This rearrangement joins TRBV4-2 to TRBJ1-5, with D perhaps TRBD1 (5 bases). The CDR3 is made up of 17 amino acids. CDR1 LGHNA and CDR2 YNFKEQ come from the germline V gene. Between the trimmed V and J ends, which lost 2 bases and 0 bases, there was a span of 14 bases. The CDR3 bases are TGTGCCAGCAGCCAACTACCCCGGGGACGTAGCAATCAGCCCCAGCATTTT. As protein: CASSQLPRGRSNQPQHF.

This clonotype was counted many times. The J gene is TRBJ1-1, the V gene TRBV20-1; D not certain. Germline V gene data show CDR1 as DFQATT and CDR2 as SNEGSKA (reference sequence). This CDR3 is built from 12 residues. The V end lost 5 bases, the J end lost 7 bases, and 14 bases lay between the germline ends. CDR3 residues: CSAVYPPLEAFF. The CDR3 DNA follows: TGCAGTGCTGTGTATCCCCCGCTTGAAGCTTTCTTT.

This clonotype was seen a handful of times. The chain recombines TRBV4-3 with TRBJ1-1; TRBD1 matches at 7 bases. The CDR3 runs to 14 residues. After removal of 3 bases from V and 5 bases from J, the junction contained 6 bases not matched to a gene. Germline CDR1 LGHNA, CDR2 YSLEER. This CDR3 reads CASSHGTEETEAFF. CDR3 DNA: TGCGCCAGCAGCCATGGGACAGAGGAAACTGAAGCTTTCTTT.

The chain joins TRBV20-1 to TRBJ1-1; no definite D call. V lost 3 bases and J 8 bases, leaving 10 bases between the germline ends. CDR3 length: 11 residues. CDR1 DFQATT and CDR2 SNEGSKA come from the germline V gene (reference sequence). CDR3 bases: TGCAGTGCTAGCGACCCTGAGGAAGCTTTCTTT. Translated: CSASDPEEAFF.

This clonotype occurred a few times. DNA of the CDR3: TGTGCCACCAGTGATTTCGCGGACTATGGCTACACCTTC. Residues: CATSDFADYGYTF. The chain uses TRBV24-1 and TRBJ1-2, with unresolved D. Germline V gives CDR1 KGHDR, CDR2 SFDVKD. Trimming cost V 1 base and J 3 bases, with 5 bases left between them. This CDR3 has 13 amino acids.

This clonotype showed up many times. The rearrangement links TRBV5-1 to TRBJ2-1; no clear D. This CDR3 has 13 residues. V dropped 4 bases and J dropped 9 bases, with 14 bases sitting between them. Germline values: CDR1 SGHRS, CDR2 YFSETQ. As DNA, the CDR3 is TGCGCCAGCAGCAAGACTCTCCAAGGTGAGCAGTTCTTC. This sequence encodes CASSKTLQGEQFF.